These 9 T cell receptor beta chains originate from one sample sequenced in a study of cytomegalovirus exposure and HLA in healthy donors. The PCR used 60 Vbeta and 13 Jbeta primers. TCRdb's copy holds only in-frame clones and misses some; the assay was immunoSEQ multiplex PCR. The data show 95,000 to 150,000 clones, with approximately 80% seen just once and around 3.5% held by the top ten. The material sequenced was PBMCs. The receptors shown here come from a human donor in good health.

The CDR3 region is CASSQGYSNQPQHF. The CDR3 coding sequence is TGTGCCAGTAGCCAGGGTTATAGCAATCAGCCCCAGCATTTT. The chain links TRBV19 to TRBJ1-5, with D tentatively TRBD1 (5 bases). Trimming pared 6 bases from V and 0 bases from J, leaving 9 bases between. CDR3 length: 14 residues. Germline CDR1 and CDR2: LNHDA and SQIVND (reference sequence).

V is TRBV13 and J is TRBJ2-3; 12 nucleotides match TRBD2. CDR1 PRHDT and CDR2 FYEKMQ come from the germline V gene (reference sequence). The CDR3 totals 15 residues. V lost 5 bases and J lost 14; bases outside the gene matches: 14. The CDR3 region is CASSRVGLAGRVGYF. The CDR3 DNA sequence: TGTGCCAGCAGCCGCGTTGGACTAGCGGGGCGAGTTGGGTATTTT.

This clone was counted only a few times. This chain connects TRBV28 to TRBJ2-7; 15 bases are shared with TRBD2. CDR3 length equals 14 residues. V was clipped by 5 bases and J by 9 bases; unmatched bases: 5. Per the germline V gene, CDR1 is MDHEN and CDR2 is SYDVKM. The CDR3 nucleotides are TGTGCCAGCAGTGGAGGACTAGCGGGAGGGGGGCAGTACTTC. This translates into CASSGGLAGGGQYF.

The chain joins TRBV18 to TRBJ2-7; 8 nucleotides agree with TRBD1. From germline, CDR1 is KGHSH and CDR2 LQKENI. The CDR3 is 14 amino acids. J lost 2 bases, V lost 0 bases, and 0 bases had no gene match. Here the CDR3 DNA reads TGTGCCAGCTCACCACCGGGACAGGCCTACGAGCAGTACTTC. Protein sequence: CASSPPGQAYEQYF. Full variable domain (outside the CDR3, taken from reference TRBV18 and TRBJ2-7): NAGVMQNPRHLVRRRGQEARLRCSPMKGHSHVYWYRQLPEEGLKFMVYLQKENIIDESGMPKERFSAEFPKEGPSILRIQQVVRGDSAAYFCASSPPGQAYEQYFGPGTRLTVT.

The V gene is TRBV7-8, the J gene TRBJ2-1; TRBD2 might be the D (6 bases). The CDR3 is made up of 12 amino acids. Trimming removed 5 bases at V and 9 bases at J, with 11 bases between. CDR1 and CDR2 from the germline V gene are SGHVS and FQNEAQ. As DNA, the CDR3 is TGTGCCAGCAGCAACGGGGGAGGTGAGCAGTTCTTC. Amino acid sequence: CASSNGGGEQFF.

The CDR3, as DNA: TGCGCCAGCAGCCGATTACAGGGGGTGGGTCAGCCCCAGCATTTT. Protein: CASSRLQGVGQPQHF. The chain has TRBV4-1 and TRBJ1-5; 8 positions match TRBD1. Germline V lookup: CDR1 MGHRA, CDR2 YSYEKL. Trimming cost V 4 bases and J 6 bases; bases outside gene matches: 8. There are 15 residues in the CDR3.

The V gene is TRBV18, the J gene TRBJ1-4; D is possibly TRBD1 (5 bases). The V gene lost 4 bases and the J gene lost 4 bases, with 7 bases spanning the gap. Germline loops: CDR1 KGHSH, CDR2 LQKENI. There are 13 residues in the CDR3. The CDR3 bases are TGTGCCAGCTCACGACAGAATAATGAAAAACTGTTTTTT. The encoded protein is CASSRQNNEKLFF.

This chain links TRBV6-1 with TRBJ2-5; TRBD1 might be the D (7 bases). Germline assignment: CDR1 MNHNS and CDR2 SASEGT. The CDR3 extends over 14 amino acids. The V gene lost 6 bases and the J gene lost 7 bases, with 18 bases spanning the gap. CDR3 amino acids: CASRATGDSGTQYF. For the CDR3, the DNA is TGTGCCAGCAGAGCCACGGGGGACAGCGGGACCCAGTACTTC.

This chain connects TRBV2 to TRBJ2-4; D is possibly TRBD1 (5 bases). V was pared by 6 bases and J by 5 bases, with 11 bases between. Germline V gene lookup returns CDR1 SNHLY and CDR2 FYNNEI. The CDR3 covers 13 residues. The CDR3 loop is CASRATVQNIQYF. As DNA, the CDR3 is TGTGCCAGCAGGGCGACAGTTCAAAACATTCAGTACTTC.